The 2 T cell receptor beta chains presented below share a single source sample, sequenced in a study of blood T cell repertoires in COVID-19 (dated by TCRdb to the early 2020s). Library prep was done by the immunoSEQ multiplex PCR assay. TCRdb holds this immuneACCESS table with in-frame rearrangements only. Some clones are missing; in checked studies, unresolved V genes explain under half, and the rest has no known cause. This sample comprises approximately 140,000 clones, about four fifths of them detected only once. The ten largest clones represent approximately 1.4% of the sample. Sequenced sample: peripheral blood. The source is a human donor in a cohort sampled during active COVID-19.

The chain joins TRBV19 to TRBJ2-2; D is unclear. This CDR3 region has 12 residues. The germline gives CDR1 LNHDA, CDR2 SQIVND (reference sequence). With 7 bases removed from V and 0 bases from J, the gap between germline ends came to 3 bases. The CDR3 region is CASTANTGELFF. Here the CDR3 DNA reads TGTGCCAGTACTGCGAACACCGGGGAGCTGTTTTTT.

J is TRBJ1-4 and V is TRBV27; D possibly corresponds to TRBD1 (6 bases). Trimming shortened V by 4 bases and J by 0 bases, and 12 bases separated the two germline ends. The CDR3 totals 16 residues. Germline V CDR1 and CDR2: MNHEY, SMNVEV (reference sequence). The CDR3 DNA sequence: TGTGCCAGCAGTTCGGGGGCGGGAGCAACTAATGAAAAACTGTTTTTT. This codes for CASSSGAGATNEKLFF. Full variable domain (rest looked up from reference TRBV27 and TRBJ1-4): EAQVTQNPRYLITVTGKKLTVTCSQNMNHEYMSWYRQDPGLGLRQIYYSMNVEVTDKGDVPEGYKVSRKEKRNFPLILESPSPNQTSLYFCASSSGAGATNEKLFFGSGTQLSVL.